This record looks at one T cell receptor beta chain sequence and its context. Trimming shortened V by 3 bases and J by 4 bases, and 13 bases separated the two germline ends. Germline lookup yields CDR1 MNHEY and CDR2 SMNVEV (reference sequence). The CDR3 consists of 15 residues. This entry comes from a study of cytotoxic CD8 clonotypes in ibrutinib-treated CLL. Libraries were prepared by immunoSEQ multiplex PCR; TCRdb keeps only in-frame clonotypes and omits some of them. The sample consists of 250,000 to 350,000 clones, roughly four fifths of them appearing once. Sample: PBMCs, taken at disease progression, from a patient treated with ibrutinib. V gene TRBV27 combines with J gene TRBJ2-1; TRBD1 might be the D (5 bases). This clonotype originated in a human donor with chronic lymphocytic leukemia. CDR3 sequence reads: CASSLQGLSYNEQFF. CDR3 bases: TGTGCCAGCAGTTTGCAGGGCTTAAGTTACAATGAGCAGTTCTTC.